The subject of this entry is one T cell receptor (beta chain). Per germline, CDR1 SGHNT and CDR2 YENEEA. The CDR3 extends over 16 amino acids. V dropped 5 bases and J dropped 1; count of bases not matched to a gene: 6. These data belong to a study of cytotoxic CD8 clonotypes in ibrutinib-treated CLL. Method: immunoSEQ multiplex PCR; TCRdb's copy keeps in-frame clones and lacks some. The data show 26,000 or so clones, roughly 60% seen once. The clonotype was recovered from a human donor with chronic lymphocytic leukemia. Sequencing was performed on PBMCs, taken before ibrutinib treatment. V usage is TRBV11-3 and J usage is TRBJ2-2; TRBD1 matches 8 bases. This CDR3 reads CASSQRRGRNTGELFF. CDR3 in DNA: TGTGCCAGCAGCCAACGCAGGGGGCGGAACACCGGGGAGCTGTTTTTT. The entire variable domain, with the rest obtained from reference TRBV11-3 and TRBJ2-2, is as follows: EAGVVQSPRYKIIEKKQPVAFWCNPISGHNTLYWYLQNLGQGPELLIRYENEEAVDDSQLPKDRFSAERLKGVDSTLKIQPAELGDSAVYLCASSQRRGRNTGELFFGEGSRLTVL.